This passage covers 20 T cell receptor beta chains from one sample sequenced in a study of cytomegalovirus exposure and HLA in healthy donors. The PCR was carried out with 60 Vbeta primers and 13 Jbeta primers. The table came from immunoSEQ multiplex PCR; TCRdb's copy has only in-frame clones and leaves some out. The top ten hold about 1.2% of the sample, which has 200,000 to 250,000 clones, more than 70% seen once. The sample consisted of PBMCs. The source of these receptors is a human donor in good health.

Worth noting for this clone: The sample carries other DNA sequences with the same CDR3. This sequence joins TRBV29-1 and TRBJ1-1, with D maybe TRBD1 (5 bases). Germline CDR1 and CDR2: SQVTM and ANQGSEA. V shed 4 bases and J shed 1 base, with 13 bases lying between them. The CDR3 consists of 14 residues. Here the CDR3 reads CSVVGGVTNTEAFF. CDR3 DNA: TGCAGCGTTGTGGGGGGGGTCACGAACACTGAAGCTTTCTTT.

The chain recombines TRBV28 with TRBJ2-5; 12 nucleotides align to TRBD1. The closer fit of TRBJ2-7 to the DNA end suggests the J call may be wrong. There are 17 residues in the CDR3. CDR1 MDHEN and CDR2 SYDVKM come from the germline V gene. Written as DNA, the CDR3 is TGTGCCAGCAGTTCTGCCCAACGGGACAGGGGGCTCTACGAGCAGTACTTC. Its protein product is CASSSAQRDRGLYEQYF.

CDR3 protein: CARSPNRGQGSPGNTIYF. CDR3 coding DNA: TGTGCCAGAAGCCCCAACCGGGGACAGGGTTCACCTGGAAACACCATATATTTT. V gene TRBV5-3 combines with J gene TRBJ1-3; TRBD1 matches 9 bases. Being an ORF, TRBV5-3 has a function that is uncertain. The V gene end was trimmed by 4 bases and the J gene end by 2 bases; junction bases not matched to a gene: 13. CDR3 size: 18 residues.

This chain uses TRBV2 with TRBJ1-2; tentatively, D is TRBD1 (5 bases). The CDR3 has 13 residues. V shed 5 bases and J shed 8 bases, with 15 bases lying between them. The germline CDR1 and CDR2 sequences are SNHLY and FYNNEI. The chain's CDR3 is CASSPQGMGGYTF. The DNA for the CDR3 is TGTGCCAGCAGTCCTCAGGGTATGGGAGGCTACACCTTC.

The genes are TRBV11-2 and TRBJ2-7; D may be TRBD1 (6 bases). This CDR3 region has 15 residues. Germline CDR1 SGHAT, CDR2 FQNNGV. Trimming took off 1 base at V and 0 bases at J, with 10 bases between the two ends. CDR3 nucleotides: TGTGCCAGCAGCTTAGCCCCACAGGGCTCCTACGAGCAGTACTTC. Translation: CASSLAPQGSYEQYF. Full variable domain (rest looked up from reference TRBV11-2 and TRBJ2-7): EAGVAQSPRYKIIEKRQSVAFWCNPISGHATLYWYQQILGQGPKLLIQFQNNGVVDDSQLPKDRFSAERLKGVDSTLKIQPAKLEDSAVYLCASSLAPQGSYEQYFGPGTRLTVT.

V is TRBV2 and J is TRBJ1-2; 7 bases are a match to TRBD1. Unmatched junction bases numbered 14, after V lost 6 bases and J lost 4 bases. Germline V gives CDR1 SNHLY, CDR2 FYNNEI. The CDR3 totals 16 residues. CDR3: CASRRDSGIGSYGYTF. DNA of the CDR3: TGTGCCAGCAGGAGGGACAGCGGAATCGGGAGCTATGGCTACACCTTC.

The genes are TRBV6-5 and TRBJ2-5, with TRBD1 identical over 7 bases. Germline assignment: CDR1 MNHEY and CDR2 SVGAGI. This CDR3 comprises 14 residues. The V segment lost 5 bases and the J segment 2 bases; nucleotides outside the gene matches: 5. This CDR3 reads CASSETGYQETQYF. CDR3 nucleotide sequence: TGTGCCAGCAGTGAGACAGGGTATCAAGAGACCCAGTACTTC.

The chain links TRBV6-1 to TRBJ2-1; 10 bases map to TRBD2. V lost 2 bases and J lost 7; bases outside the gene matches: 8. The CDR3 consists of 16 residues. CDR1 and CDR2 from the germline V gene are MNHNS and SASEGT. CDR3 nucleotide sequence: TGTGCCAGCAGTGAAAGACGAGCGGGAGGGCGTAATGAGCAGTTCTTC. Translating it yields CASSERRAGGRNEQFF.

The V and J genes are TRBV28 and TRBJ2-3; 11 bases are a match to TRBD2. CDR1 and CDR2 from the germline V gene are MDHEN and SYDVKM. This CDR3 region has 15 residues. J was trimmed by 7 bases and V by 6 bases; bases with no gene match: 9. The chain's CDR3 is CASSVSGRARNTQYF. The DNA of the CDR3 is TGTGCCAGCAGCGTTAGCGGGAGGGCCCGAAATACGCAGTATTTT.

This sequence joins TRBV9 and TRBJ1-2; TRBD1 agrees at 7 bases. CDR3 size: 15 residues. Germline values: CDR1 SGDLS, CDR2 YYNGEE. V was clipped by 2 bases and J by 2 bases; unmatched bases: 6. This chain's CDR3 is CASSVDRVGNYGYTF. The CDR3 coding sequence is TGTGCCAGCAGCGTCGACAGGGTGGGAAACTATGGCTACACCTTC.

The V gene is TRBV27, the J gene TRBJ1-2; maybe TRBD1 (6 bases). This CDR3 spans 13 amino acids. Germline CDR1 and CDR2: MNHEY and SMNVEV (reference sequence). Deletions cut 2 bases from V and 4 bases from J, with 8 bases between. This CDR3 reads CASSLGQSYGYTF. In DNA form, the CDR3 reads TGTGCCAGCAGTTTAGGACAGTCCTATGGCTACACCTTC.

The rearrangement uses TRBV18 and TRBJ2-4; maybe TRBD2 (5 bases). Deletions cut 3 bases from V and 4 bases from J, with 7 bases between. The CDR3 runs to 13 residues. Per germline, CDR1 KGHSH and CDR2 LQKENI. The CDR3 here is CASSPSGKNIQYF. As DNA, the CDR3 is TGTGCCAGCTCACCGTCGGGAAAAAACATTCAGTACTTC. The whole variable domain, remainder taken from reference TRBV18 and TRBJ2-4, is NAGVMQNPRHLVRRRGQEARLRCSPMKGHSHVYWYRQLPEEGLKFMVYLQKENIIDESGMPKERFSAEFPKEGPSILRIQQVVRGDSAAYFCASSPSGKNIQYFGAGTRLSVL.

V is TRBV5-1 and J is TRBJ2-7; D might be TRBD1 (5 bases). The V gene lost 0 bases and the J gene lost 5 bases, with 18 bases spanning the gap. The CDR3 totals 16 residues. Germline loops: CDR1 SGHRS, CDR2 YFSETQ. The CDR3 nucleotides are TGCGCCAGCAGCTTGGGAGACACAGGCGGCTATCACGAGCAGTACTTC. It is translated as CASSLGDTGGYHEQYF.

This rearrangement joins TRBV2 to TRBJ1-1, with TRBD1 matching over 8 bases. The CDR3 covers 13 residues. The germline V gene encodes CDR1 SNHLY and CDR2 FYNNEI. The V segment lost 5 bases and the J segment 5 bases; nucleotides outside the gene matches: 4. In DNA, the CDR3 is TGTGCCAGCAGTACAGGGGGTGCGACTGAAGCTTTCTTT. This translates into CASSTGGATEAFF.

This clone was observed a handful of times. The chain couples TRBV5-6 to TRBJ2-3, with 7 bases that match TRBD1. V lost 5 bases, J lost 2 bases, and 8 bases stayed unmatched. The CDR3 has 15 residues. Germline CDR1 reads SGHDT; CDR2 reads YYEEEE. CDR3: CASSRDSFDTDTQYF. The CDR3 nucleotides read TGTGCCAGCAGTCGGGACAGTTTTGACACAGATACGCAGTATTTT.

The CDR3 sequence: CASSLPTGQELFF. The DNA for the CDR3 is TGTGCCAGCTCACTACCTACAGGGCAGGAGCTGTTTTTT. The chain recombines TRBV18 with TRBJ2-2; the D gene is possibly TRBD1 (6 bases). Germline values: CDR1 KGHSH, CDR2 LQKENI. Deletions cut 4 bases from V and 10 bases from J, with 13 bases between. The CDR3 loop spans 13 amino acids. Supplemented by reference TRBV18 and TRBJ2-2, the full variable domain reads NAGVMQNPRHLVRRRGQEARLRCSPMKGHSHVYWYRQLPEEGLKFMVYLQKENIIDESGMPKERFSAEFPKEGPSILRIQQVVRGDSAAYFCASSLPTGQELFFGEGSRLTVL.

The rearrangement links TRBV6-5 to TRBJ1-2; no clear D. V was clipped by 10 bases and J by 2 bases, with 14 bases between them. CDR3 size: 13 residues. Germline V lookup: CDR1 MNHEY, CDR2 SVGAGI. The CDR3 bases are TGTGCCATCAGGACGGCGGCCAACTATGGCTACACCTTC. Its protein product is CAIRTAANYGYTF.

The V and J genes are TRBV29-1 and TRBJ2-3, with 7 bases aligning to TRBD1. With 3 bases clipped from V and 3 bases from J, the junction kept 12 bases outside the gene matches. This CDR3 has 16 residues. CDR1 SQVTM and CDR2 ANQGSEA come from the germline V gene. The DNA for the CDR3 is TGCAGCGTTGACGGAACCGGGACAGTCAGGACAGATACGCAGTATTTT. Residues: CSVDGTGTVRTDTQYF.

This clone is a singleton in its sample. V gene TRBV2 combines with J gene TRBJ2-6; possibly TRBD2 for D (6 bases). The CDR3 runs 15 residues. The V and J ends lost 3 bases and 1 base respectively, with 7 bases between them. Germline V gene data show CDR1 as SNHLY and CDR2 as FYNNEI. The CDR3 nucleotides read TGTGCCAGCAGTGAGGGGGGTTCTGGGGCCAACGTCCTGACTTTC. As protein: CASSEGGSGANVLTF.

This clone was seen a single time. The rearrangement uses TRBV7-9 and TRBJ2-4, with a weak D call TRBD1 (6 bases). The CDR3 is 16 amino acids. Deletions cut 4 bases from V and 0 bases from J, with 13 bases between. CDR1 and CDR2 (germline): SEHNR, FQNEAQ (reference sequence). This CDR3 reads CASSSLTGPAKNIQYF. The CDR3 bases are TGTGCCAGCAGCTCTTTGACAGGACCAGCCAAAAACATTCAGTACTTC. Filled out from reference TRBV7-9 and TRBJ2-4, the complete variable domain reads DTGVSQNPRHKITKRGQNVTFRCDPISEHNRLYWYRQTLGQGPEFLTYFQNEAQLEKSRLLSDRFSAERPKGSFSTLEIQRTEQGDSAMYLCASSSLTGPAKNIQYFGAGTRLSVL.